This T cell receptor beta chain was observed in a study of blood T cell repertoires in COVID-19 (dated by TCRdb to the early 2020s). Regarding the study in general: The collaborator samples originated in the United States, Italy and Spain and spanned the acute and convalescent phases of COVID-19. The dataset comprised deeply sampled blood TCRbeta repertoires from subjects exposed to, actively infected with, or recovered from COVID-19. Sample metadata almost always included a de-identified subject ID, COVID-19 status, age in years and sex. The material from the prospective study consisted of cDNA or gDNA derived from T cells, B-cell-depleted T cells, or PBMCs. The samples were drawn from the first 160 participants of the ongoing ImmuneRACE study and from 1,254 subjects provided by 6 global collaborators. The repertoires were made available in a free public database intended to serve as a resource for research on the immune response to SARS-CoV-2. HLA class I and class II types, where available, came from metadata supplied by the sample provider rather than from assay-based typing.

Study-wide conclusions, independent of this receptor: Clinical and demographic metadata were provided uncurated, with the amount varying by source and participant.

TCRbeta CDR3 regions were amplified from genomic DNA by means of the immunoSEQ Assay, a bias-controlled multiplex PCR. The paper's data handling went like this. The number of nucleated cells in each sample was estimated by amplification of reference gene primers within the assay. To quantify the absolute abundance of each unique TCRbeta CDR3 rearrangement, sequence reads were collapsed and filtered. Productive Simpson clonality was computed per sample as the square root of Simpson's diversity index over productive rearrangements. The table comes from immuneACCESS by way of TCRdb, which keeps in-frame sequences with V and J called. Part of the clones is missing from these tables; in studies checked, under half for an unresolved V gene and the rest for unknown reasons. V and J calls plus clone size are reproduced from that table; the DNA served to infer D and trimming. The sample table shows tens of thousands of clones, and 75% to 80% are seen once. 6.3% of the sample is taken by the ten largest.

A word on this clone: What this receptor recognizes is not known. No quality values exist for individual bases; no much larger clone is one base distant.

Via the germline V gene (reference sequence), CDR1 is MNHEY and CDR2 SMNVEV. Reading from cysteine to phenylalanine, the CDR3 counts 15 amino acids. Solely the CDR3 DNA is kept, with 45 bases framed from the first base. The junction carries 13 bases between V and J, which are trimmed by 4 bases and 3 bases respectively. One collaborating source in Seattle enrolled patients while the patients were actively infected and followed the patients over time throughout the course of disease. Whole blood was collected in K2EDTA tubes by collaborating institutions according to the institutions' own protocols. Collaborator samples were shipped for TCRbeta analysis as frozen whole blood, isolated PBMCs, or DNA extracted from either sample type.

The source material was peripheral blood. The chain links TRBV27 with TRBJ1-3; the D region possibly corresponds to TRBD1 (5 bases align). The origin of this receptor is a man between 65 and 80 years old with COVID-19, enrolled during active disease. The CDR3 is CASSSGGADGNTIYF. In nucleotides, the sequence is TGTGCCAGCAGTTCCGGTGGGGCTGATGGAAACACCATATATTTT.